The 27 T cell receptor beta chains in this list originate from one sample, sequenced in a study of blood T cell repertoires in COVID-19. Sequenced by immunoSEQ multiplex PCR; TCRdb stores in-frame clones only, minus some. The sample lists about 220,000 clones, approximately 82% occurring once. Material for sequencing was peripheral blood. These receptors came from a man aged 45-65 years with active or convalescent COVID-19.

V and J are TRBV4-1 and TRBJ2-4, with 7 bases fitting TRBD2. The CDR3 runs to 15 residues. V lost 0 bases to trimming and J lost 6 bases; unmatched junction nucleotides: 5. Germline V lookup: CDR1 MGHRA, CDR2 YSYEKL. In nucleotides, the CDR3 is TGCGCCAGCAGCCAAGATGGGGGGGAGAGAAACATTCAGTACTTC. It yields the protein CASSQDGGERNIQYF.

The chain is built from TRBV5-1 and TRBJ2-1; D gene uncertain. The V end lost 4 bases, the J end lost 2 bases, and 4 bases lay between the germline ends. Germline assignment: CDR1 SGHRS and CDR2 YFSETQ. CDR3 size: 12 residues. This CDR3 is CASSHTYNEQFF. The DNA of the CDR3 is TGCGCCAGCAGCCACACCTACAATGAGCAGTTCTTC.

The chain's CDR3 is CASTPRGSGSPLHF. In nucleotides, the CDR3 is TGTGCCAGCACCCCCCGGGGTTCCGGCTCACCCCTCCACTTT. This chain uses TRBV5-4 with TRBJ1-6, with D unresolved. Germline values: CDR1 SGHNT, CDR2 YYREEE (reference sequence). The CDR3 consists of 14 residues. V lost 6 bases, J lost 10 bases, and 17 bases lay in between.

The genes are TRBV7-2 and TRBJ2-3; 10 bases agree with TRBD2. This CDR3 has 15 amino acids. With 3 bases clipped from V and 7 bases from J, the junction kept 7 bases outside the gene matches. Germline CDR1 and CDR2: SGHTA and FQGNSA. The CDR3 DNA reads TGTGCCAGCAGCTTGCTAGCGGGAGAGGCAAATACGCAGTATTTT. Translating it yields CASSLLAGEANTQYF.

This rearrangement joins TRBV7-2 to TRBJ2-7; a possible D gene is TRBD1 (6 bases). This CDR3 has 15 residues. CDR1 and CDR2 (germline): SGHTA, FQGNSA. V was pared by 0 bases and J by 4 bases, with 13 bases between. The CDR3 DNA sequence: TGTGCCAGCAGCTTAGCGGGGGCACAGAGATACGAGCAGTACTTC. Its translation is CASSLAGAQRYEQYF.

The chain uses TRBV18 and TRBJ2-6; a possible D gene is TRBD2 (5 bases). CDR1 and CDR2 from the germline V gene are KGHSH and LQKENI. The CDR3 runs to 16 residues. The ends were cut back, 6 bases at V and 0 bases at J, with 12 bases in the middle. For the CDR3, the DNA is TGTGCCAGCTCCCTCGCGACTATCTCTGGGGCCAACGTCCTGACTTTC. Its translation is CASSLATISGANVLTF.

The V gene is TRBV6-5, the J gene TRBJ1-2; 8 positions agree with TRBD1. Per germline, CDR1 MNHEY and CDR2 SVGAGI. This CDR3 is 12 amino acids long. J lost 8 bases, V lost 6 bases, and 5 bases had no gene match. The chain's CDR3 is CASRGQVGGYTF. CDR3 coding DNA: TGTGCCAGCAGGGGACAGGTTGGCGGCTACACCTTC.

This clone was counted once. This chain links TRBV28 with TRBJ2-3; TRBD2 matches at 13 bases. CDR1 is MDHEN, CDR2 SYDVKM, per germline. The CDR3 is 18 residues long. V lost 6 bases to trimming and J lost 2 bases; unmatched junction nucleotides: 11. Here the CDR3 DNA reads TGTGCCAGCAGCAAGCCCCGACTAGCGGGGGGCCACACAGATACGCAGTATTTT. Protein sequence: CASSKPRLAGGHTDTQYF.

V gene TRBV27 combines with J gene TRBJ2-7; a possible D gene is TRBD1 (5 bases). The CDR3 is made up of 11 amino acids. With 5 bases removed from V and 6 bases from J, the gap between germline ends came to 8 bases. Germline CDR1 is MNHEY and CDR2 is SMNVEV (reference sequence). CDR3 region: CASSLGLEQYF. DNA of the CDR3: TGTGCCAGCAGTCTGGGGCTCGAGCAGTACTTC.

The chain recombines TRBV10-2 with TRBJ1-2; D might be TRBD1 (6 bases). The CDR3 is 14 residues long. V was clipped by 2 bases and J by 4 bases, with 11 bases between them. Looked up from germline, CDR1 is WSHSY and CDR2 is SAAADI. The CDR3: CASSERTVVYGYTF. Here the CDR3 DNA reads TGCGCCAGCAGTGAGAGGACAGTAGTCTATGGCTACACCTTC.

The chain links TRBV5-1 to TRBJ1-4; 10 positions match TRBD1. The V and J ends lost 3 bases and 10 bases, in that order; junction bases with no gene match: 3. The CDR3 runs to 13 residues. Germline-derived CDR1 and CDR2 are SGHRS and YFSETQ. CDR3 in DNA: TGCGCCAGCAGCTCGTGGGACAGGGGAAAACTGTTTTTT. This translates into CASSSWDRGKLFF.

This sequence joins TRBV18 and TRBJ2-1; the match to TRBD2 covers 9 bases. The germline V gene has CDR1 KGHSH and CDR2 LQKENI. The CDR3 is made up of 15 amino acids. The V gene end was trimmed by 4 bases and the J gene end by 4 bases; junction bases not matched to a gene: 5. The CDR3 DNA is TGTGCCAGCTCACTATCTAGCGGGGATTACAATGAGCAGTTCTTC. The encoded protein is CASSLSSGDYNEQFF.

The chain uses TRBV6-6 and TRBJ1-1, with TRBD1 matching over 7 bases. With V trimmed by 6 bases and J by 5 bases, 12 bases remained unmatched. The CDR3 is 15 amino acids. Looked up from germline, CDR1 is MNHNY and CDR2 is SVGAGI (reference sequence). The CDR3 region has the DNA TGTGCCAGCAGCGCTAGGGGGCAGGAAGGGACTGAAGCTTTCTTT. This gives the protein CASSARGQEGTEAFF.

This chain uses TRBV2 with TRBJ1-2, with TRBD1 matching over 8 bases. This CDR3 contains 12 residues. CDR1 is SNHLY and CDR2 is FYNNEI in the germline V gene. After removal of 6 bases from V and 8 bases from J, the junction contained 5 bases not matched to a gene. The CDR3 DNA is TGTGCCAGCAGGGACAGGGTGGAGGGCTACACCTTC. Residues: CASRDRVEGYTF.

The chain couples TRBV10-3 to TRBJ2-7; TRBD1 might be the D (5 bases). The germline CDR1 and CDR2 sequences are ENHRY and SYGVKD. Trimming left V 2 bases short and J 4 bases short, with 18 bases between. The CDR3 length is 16 residues. CDR3 in amino acids: CAISEPRDSQNYEQYF. CDR3 sequence (DNA): TGTGCCATCAGTGAGCCCCGAGACAGCCAGAATTACGAGCAGTACTTC.

The CDR3 is CASSYLTQASNEKLFF. In DNA form, the CDR3 reads TGTGCCAGCAGTTACCTTACACAGGCCTCTAATGAAAAACTGTTTTTT. The chain joins TRBV6-5 to TRBJ1-4; possibly TRBD1 for D (5 bases). Germline CDR1 reads MNHEY; CDR2 reads SVGAGI. The CDR3 runs 16 residues. V lost 2 bases and J lost 3, with 13 bases in between.

The count of this clone is one. V usage is TRBV9 and J usage is TRBJ1-6; D remains unclear. This CDR3 comprises 15 residues. V lost 4 bases and J lost 7, with 15 bases in between. CDR1 and CDR2 from the germline V gene are SGDLS and YYNGEE. CDR3 in DNA: TGTGCCAGCAGCACCCGGGTCAACCCGAATTCACCCCTCCACTTT. Translated: CASSTRVNPNSPLHF.

The rearrangement joins TRBV4-2 to TRBJ1-2, with TRBD1 identical over 9 bases. CDR1 is LGHNA and CDR2 is YNFKEQ in the germline V gene. V dropped 3 bases and J dropped 6; count of bases not matched to a gene: 8. There are 15 residues in the CDR3. This chain's CDR3 is CASSHPYDRGDGYTF. CDR3 DNA: TGTGCCAGCAGCCATCCCTACGACAGGGGGGATGGCTACACCTTC.

This clone was recorded once. The V call is TRBV5-5, the J call TRBJ2-1; D uncertain. CDR1 SGHKS and CDR2 YYEKEE come from the germline V gene (reference sequence). V was shortened by 4 bases and J by 0 bases, with 17 bases between the two germline ends. The CDR3 is 17 amino acids. CDR3 sequence (DNA): TGTGCCAGCAGCCCGGCCTTTGGGCAAAGCTCCTACAATGAGCAGTTCTTC. Its protein is CASSPAFGQSSYNEQFF.

The chain recombines TRBV29-1 with TRBJ1-2, with TRBD1 as a possible D gene (5 bases). CDR3 size: 12 residues. CDR1 and CDR2 from the germline V gene are SQVTM and ANQGSEA. V lost 3 bases, J lost 8 bases, and 13 bases lay in between. CDR3 in DNA: TGCAGCGTTGATCTGGGGCCGAGAGGCTACACCTTC. As protein: CSVDLGPRGYTF.

This clone occurred a few times. The rearrangement uses TRBV3-1 (or the pseudogene TRBV3-2) and TRBJ2-7; TRBD2 matches 8 bases. The CDR3 has 14 amino acids. V gave up 1 base and J gave up 5 bases; unmatched junction bases: 4. Per germline, CDR1 LGHDT and CDR2 YNNKEL (reference sequence). CDR3 in DNA: TGTGCCAGCAGCCAAGTCAGCGGGAGACACGAGCAGTACTTC. Its translation: CASSQVSGRHEQYF.

The chain couples TRBV2 to TRBJ2-1; D is perhaps TRBD1 (6 bases). V shed 3 bases and J shed 6 bases, with 15 bases lying between them. The germline V gene has CDR1 SNHLY and CDR2 FYNNEI. This CDR3 has 15 residues. CDR3 loop: CASSEQGNISNEQFF. CDR3 DNA sequence: TGTGCCAGCAGTGAGCAGGGGAATATAAGCAATGAGCAGTTCTTC.

This rearrangement joins TRBV11-2 to TRBJ2-7; 9 positions agree with TRBD1. The CDR3 length is 14 residues. V was clipped by 3 bases and J by 3 bases; unmatched bases: 3. Germline V gives CDR1 SGHAT, CDR2 FQNNGV. DNA for the CDR3: TGTGCCAGCAGCTTCGGACAGGGGAGCTACGAGCAGTACGTC. It is translated as CASSFGQGSYEQYV.

The rearrangement uses TRBV18 and TRBJ1-6; D not certain. This CDR3 contains 14 residues. Trimming took off 4 bases at V and 7 bases at J, with 11 bases between the two ends. Germline V CDR1 and CDR2: KGHSH, LQKENI. CDR3 sequence reads: CASSLAVNNSPLHF. In nucleotides, the CDR3 is TGTGCCAGCTCACTGGCGGTTAACAATTCACCCCTCCACTTT. The whole variable domain, remainder taken from reference TRBV18 and TRBJ1-6, is NAGVMQNPRHLVRRRGQEARLRCSPMKGHSHVYWYRQLPEEGLKFMVYLQKENIIDESGMPKERFSAEFPKEGPSILRIQQVVRGDSAAYFCASSLAVNNSPLHFGNGTRLTVT.

The rearrangement uses TRBV19 and TRBJ2-1; D is unresolved. CDR3 length: 15 residues. The ends were cut back, 3 bases at V and 4 bases at J, with 13 bases in the middle. The germline V gene has CDR1 LNHDA and CDR2 SQIVND (reference sequence). The CDR3 coding sequence is TGTGCCAGTAGTATTAAGACTGGAACATACAATGAGCAGTTCTTC. The encoded protein is CASSIKTGTYNEQFF.

The rearrangement links TRBV3-1 (or the pseudogene TRBV3-2) to TRBJ1-2; tentative D call: TRBD1 (5 bases). Trimming pared 4 bases from V and 3 bases from J, leaving 12 bases between. The CDR3 contains 14 residues. Germline CDR1 LGHDT, CDR2 YNNKEL (reference sequence). In DNA form, the CDR3 reads TGTGCCAGCAGCCCCGTCGCAGGGCACTATGGCTACACCTTC. This codes for CASSPVAGHYGYTF.

This clone was seen more than once but under ten times. V usage is TRBV28 and J usage is TRBJ1-4; maybe TRBD1 (5 bases). From germline, CDR1 is MDHEN and CDR2 SYDVKM. The CDR3 covers 14 residues. V lost 6 bases and J 4 bases, leaving 12 bases between the germline ends. This CDR3 reads CASRGVQGNEKLFF. CDR3 bases: TGTGCCAGCAGGGGTGTCCAGGGTAATGAAAAACTGTTTTTT. The full variable domain, rest sourced from reference TRBV28 and TRBJ1-4, is DVKVTQSSRYLVKRTGEKVFLECVQDMDHENMFWYRQDPGLGLRLIYFSYDVKMKEKGDIPEGYSVSREKKERFSLILESASTNQTSMYLCASRGVQGNEKLFFGSGTQLSVL.